The 29 T cell receptor beta chains below were found in one sample sequenced in a study of shared clonotypes between healthy human individuals. Naive CD8 cells comprised CD45RO-negative, CCR7-positively selected cells, excluding terminally differentiated effector memory CD45RA+ cells. Using immunoSEQ multiplex PCR, the repertoire was profiled, and TCRdb retains in-frame clones only, with some absent. This sample yields approximately 2,000,000 clones, of which approximately 92% are seen a single time; 1.5% to 2% belongs to the top ten. The sequenced sample was naive CD8+ T cells from PBMCs. The source of these receptors is a man between 18 and 29 years old in good health. Some clones in this sample may be carry-over from other donors' samples.

This clone was seen once. The chain joins TRBV10-1 to TRBJ2-3; possibly TRBD2 for D (6 bases). Germline V gene data show CDR1 as WNHNN and CDR2 as SYGVQD (reference sequence). V lost 7 bases, J lost 2 bases, and 13 bases lay in between. The CDR3 sequence is 14 residues long. The DNA for the CDR3 is TGCGCCAGCAAGATGGGACTCAACACAGATACGCAGTATTTT. Protein sequence: CASKMGLNTDTQYF.

This rearrangement joins TRBV7-9 to TRBJ2-7; tentatively, D is TRBD1 or TRBD2 (6 bases each). V was clipped by 3 bases and J by 0 bases, with 15 bases between them. Germline values: CDR1 SEHNR, CDR2 FQNEAQ (reference sequence). This CDR3 contains 16 residues. As DNA, the CDR3 is TGTGCCAGCAGCTTCAGTCCGGGGGCACACTCCTACGAGCAGTACTTC. This codes for CASSFSPGAHSYEQYF.

This chain links TRBV29-1 with TRBJ2-7; either TRBD1 or TRBD2 may supply D (6 bases each). V lost 3 bases to trimming and J lost 6 bases, with 24 bases between them. The CDR3 extends over 16 amino acids. Germline V gives CDR1 SQVTM, CDR2 ANQGSEA. The CDR3 DNA reads TGCAGCGTTGAGGGGGGTAGAGACAGGCAGAGAGTCGAGCAGTACTTC. Translation: CSVEGGRDRQRVEQYF.

The V gene is TRBV28, the J gene TRBJ2-7, with a weak D call TRBD2 (5 bases). Trimming cost V 3 bases and J 7 bases, with 16 bases left between them. Germline V CDR1 and CDR2: MDHEN, SYDVKM. The CDR3 contains 14 residues. The CDR3 DNA follows: TGTGCCAGCAGTTTTTCCCCTTACACGGGGGAGCAGTACTTC. As protein: CASSFSPYTGEQYF.

The chain couples TRBV9 to TRBJ1-2, with D unresolved. This CDR3 has 17 residues. Germline V lookup: CDR1 SGDLS, CDR2 YYNGEE. V was cut by 4 bases and J by 0 bases, with 19 bases left in between. The CDR3 DNA is TGTGCCAGCAGCCCCCGGATCTTCCCCACAACTAACTATGGCTACACCTTC. Residues: CASSPRIFPTTNYGYTF.

The gene calls are TRBV4-3 and TRBJ1-1, with D unclear. There are 13 residues in the CDR3. Between the trimmed V and J ends, which lost 5 bases and 1 base, there was a span of 8 bases. Germline lookup yields CDR1 LGHNA and CDR2 YSLEER. The CDR3: CASSTHRNTEAFF. The CDR3 nucleotides are TGCGCCAGCAGCACTCACAGGAACACTGAAGCTTTCTTT.

The chain couples TRBV6-6 to TRBJ2-1; D is unresolved. The CDR3 loop spans 13 amino acids. V was trimmed by 1 base and J by 12 bases, leaving 13 bases between them. Germline loops: CDR1 MNHNY, CDR2 SVGAGI (reference sequence). The chain's CDR3 is CASSYLGPKLQFF. DNA for the CDR3: TGTGCCAGCAGTTACTTGGGCCCCAAGTTGCAGTTCTTC.

The rearrangement links TRBV5-6 to TRBJ2-7; a possible D gene is TRBD1 (5 bases). The CDR3 totals 14 residues. Germline V gene lookup returns CDR1 SGHDT and CDR2 YYEEEE. V lost 5 bases and J lost 7, with 19 bases in between. The CDR3 protein is CASSPWGGRLEQYF. The CDR3 nucleotides read TGTGCCAGCAGTCCATGGGGCGGCCGCTTAGAGCAGTACTTC.

This chain connects TRBV5-6 to TRBJ1-2; D is perhaps TRBD1 (6 bases). CDR1 is SGHDT, CDR2 YYEEEE, per germline. Trimming took 4 bases from V and 5 from J, leaving 12 bases between them. The CDR3 loop spans 13 amino acids. The CDR3 region is CASSPGTPYGYTF. The CDR3 nucleotides read TGTGCCAGCAGCCCCGGGACACCTTATGGCTACACCTTC. Looking up the rest from reference TRBV5-6 and TRBJ1-2 gives the full variable domain: DAGVTQSPTHLIKTRGQQVTLRCSPKSGHDTVSWYQQALGQGPQFIFQYYEEEERQRGNFPDRFSGHQFPNYSSELNVNALLLGDSALYLCASSPGTPYGYTFGSGTRLTVV.

This chain links TRBV15 with TRBJ2-7, with 8 positions matching TRBD1. CDR1 and CDR2 (germline): LNHNV, YYDKDF (reference sequence). V lost 3 bases, J lost 5 bases, and 9 bases stayed unmatched. The CDR3 has 15 amino acids. The CDR3 here is CATSRTRTGIDEQYF. CDR3 DNA sequence: TGTGCCACCAGCAGGACACGGACAGGGATCGACGAGCAGTACTTC. Full variable domain (remainder filled in from reference TRBV15 and TRBJ2-7): DAMVIQNPRYQVTQFGKPVTLSCSQTLNHNVMYWYQQKSSQAPKLLFHYYDKDFNNEADTPDNFQSRRPNTSFCFLDIRSPGLGDTAMYLCATSRTRTGIDEQYFGPGTRLTVT.

This chain links TRBV7-7 with TRBJ2-3; D possibly corresponds to TRBD2 (5 bases). The CDR3 sequence is 14 residues long. The V gene's germline CDR1 is SSHAT and CDR2 FNYEAQ (reference sequence). The V end lost 3 bases, the J end lost 4 bases, and 11 bases lay between the germline ends. CDR3 bases: TGTGCCAGCAGCTTGGACTCAACCCCAGATACGCAGTATTTT. Translated, it gives CASSLDSTPDTQYF.

The rearrangement uses TRBV27 and TRBJ1-1; D is uncertain. This CDR3 is built from 14 residues. Germline V gene lookup returns CDR1 MNHEY and CDR2 SMNVEV (reference sequence). The germline V and J ends were trimmed by 4 bases and 1 base, with 10 bases remaining between them. The CDR3 DNA reads as TGTGCCAGCAGTTCCCCCCACGGGAACACTGAAGCTTTCTTT. Translation gives CASSSPHGNTEAFF.

This chain uses TRBV6-5 with TRBJ1-1; D remains ambiguous. This CDR3 is 13 amino acids long. Trimming took off 5 bases at V and 5 bases at J, with 12 bases between the two ends. Germline loops: CDR1 MNHEY, CDR2 SVGAGI. DNA of the CDR3: TGTGCCAGCAGTACAACCGTGCGAACTGAAGCTTTCTTT. It translates to CASSTTVRTEAFF.

CDR3 bases: TGTGCCAGCAGTGGCACCAGGGTACCGGTAGATACGCAGTATTTT. Amino acids: CASSGTRVPVDTQYF. V is TRBV25-1 and J is TRBJ2-3; weak D call: TRBD1 (5 bases). V lost 4 bases to trimming and J lost 5 bases, with 16 bases between them. This CDR3 region has 15 residues. Germline CDR1 and CDR2: MGHDK and SYGVNS.

The genes are TRBV4-2 and TRBJ2-7, with D uncertain. V lost 3 bases and J 2 bases, leaving 8 bases between the germline ends. Per the germline V gene, CDR1 is LGHNA and CDR2 is YNFKEQ. This CDR3 is built from 13 residues. CDR3: CASSQTSAYEQYF. CDR3 in DNA: TGTGCCAGCAGCCAGACAAGCGCCTACGAGCAGTACTTC.

This sequence joins TRBV4-1 and TRBJ2-7; D is possibly TRBD1 (5 bases). Trimming cost V 0 bases and J 6 bases, with 21 bases left between them. The CDR3 contains 17 residues. CDR1 and CDR2 from the germline V gene are MGHRA and YSYEKL. The CDR3 spells CASSQDLYGSIGAEQYF. CDR3 in DNA: TGCGCCAGCAGCCAAGATCTGTACGGATCTATAGGGGCCGAGCAGTACTTC.

The chain employs TRBV7-6 and TRBJ2-3, with D possibly being TRBD1 (5 bases). V was pared by 5 bases and J by 4 bases, with 19 bases between. Germline-derived CDR1 and CDR2 are SGHVS and FNYEAQ. The CDR3 has 16 amino acids. CDR3: CASSPRVARGPDTQYF. Here the CDR3 DNA reads TGTGCCAGCAGCCCCAGGGTGGCTAGAGGCCCAGATACGCAGTATTTT.

The genes are TRBV30 and TRBJ2-1, with D unclear. Trimming took 0 bases from V and 8 from J, leaving 11 bases between them. Germline values: CDR1 GTSNPN, CDR2 SVGIG (reference sequence). The CDR3 is 13 residues long. DNA of the CDR3: TGTGCCTGGAGTGTAATTCCCGGCCATGAGCAGTTCTTC. Translated: CAWSVIPGHEQFF.

The count of this clone is one. The chain couples TRBV6-6 to TRBJ2-7; D possibly corresponds to TRBD1 (5 bases). Germline V gene data show CDR1 as MNHNY and CDR2 as SVGAGI (reference sequence). The CDR3 is 16 amino acids. Trimming pared 2 bases from V and 0 bases from J, leaving 14 bases between. The CDR3 reads CASSYPLGLNSYEQYF. The CDR3 region has the DNA TGTGCCAGCAGTTACCCCCTGGGGCTTAACTCCTACGAGCAGTACTTC.

V usage is TRBV5-4 and J usage is TRBJ2-1; no firm D call. The V end was cut by 0 bases, the J end by 2 bases, with 3 bases between. Germline CDR1 and CDR2: SGHNT and YYREEE (reference sequence). The CDR3 is 13 residues long. The CDR3 DNA follows: TGTGCCAGCAGCTTGGTGCCCTACAATGAGCAGTTCTTC. Amino acids: CASSLVPYNEQFF.

The chain recombines TRBV5-6 with TRBJ2-7; no definite D call. Germline CDR1 is SGHDT and CDR2 is YYEEEE. Trimming took 2 bases from V and 0 from J, leaving 6 bases between them. CDR3 size: 13 residues. This CDR3 reads CASSFTSSYEQYF. The CDR3 DNA is TGTGCCAGCAGCTTCACGAGCTCCTACGAGCAGTACTTC.

V gene TRBV10-2 combines with J gene TRBJ2-1; 14 positions agree with TRBD2. The ends lost 4 bases at V and 8 bases at J; junction bases unmatched: 19. The CDR3 is 20 residues long. Germline V gives CDR1 WSHSY, CDR2 SAAADI. CDR3 nucleotide sequence: TGCGCCAGCAGTGGTAGGGTCGTAGGGACTAGCGGGAGTGGGGTCGATGAGCAGTTCTTC. It yields the protein CASSGRVVGTSGSGVDEQFF.

This clone was observed a single time. The chain employs TRBV19 and TRBJ2-5; TRBD2 might be the D (5 bases). Per the germline V gene, CDR1 is LNHDA and CDR2 is SQIVND (reference sequence). Trimming removed 3 bases at V and 1 base at J, with 6 bases between. The CDR3 is 13 residues long. The CDR3 region has the DNA TGTGCCAGTAGTATGAGGGCCCAAGAGACCCAGTACTTC. This translates into CASSMRAQETQYF. The entire variable domain, with the rest obtained from reference TRBV19 and TRBJ2-5, is as follows: DGGITQSPKYLFRKEGQNVTLSCEQNLNHDAMYWYRQDPGQGLRLIYYSQIVNDFQKGDIAEGYSVSREKKESFPLTVTSAQKNPTAFYLCASSMRAQETQYFGPGTRLLVL.

The chain links TRBV5-4 to TRBJ2-7; D might be TRBD2 (6 bases). This CDR3 spans 17 amino acids. Germline CDR1 SGHNT, CDR2 YYREEE (reference sequence). Between the trimmed V and J ends, which lost 2 bases and 7 bases, there was a span of 25 bases. CDR3 DNA sequence: TGTGCCAGCAGCTTCTACGCCGGGACTCCGACGTTGTGGGAGCAGTACTTC. Translated: CASSFYAGTPTLWEQYF.

This chain connects TRBV28 to TRBJ2-1; D not resolved. Germline V gene data show CDR1 as MDHEN and CDR2 as SYDVKM. The CDR3 length is 13 residues. V lost 6 bases to trimming and J lost 8 bases, with 14 bases between them. The CDR3 loop reads CASRPTVLDEQFF. The CDR3 coding sequence is TGTGCCAGCAGGCCGACCGTTCTGGATGAGCAGTTCTTC.

The rearrangement links TRBV4-2 to TRBJ1-3; 8 bases fit TRBD1. The CDR3 has 16 residues. Germline trimming cut 2 bases from V and 2 bases from J; bases unmatched to any gene: 5. Per the germline V gene, CDR1 is LGHNA and CDR2 is YNFKEQ. The CDR3 loop is CASSQPTGDAGNTIYF. CDR3 nucleotide sequence: TGTGCCAGCAGCCAACCGACAGGGGATGCTGGAAACACCATATATTTT.

The V call is TRBV7-8, the J call TRBJ1-4; TRBD1 agrees at 9 bases. Trimming cost V 5 bases and J 7 bases; bases outside gene matches: 8. The CDR3 runs to 15 residues. CDR1 is SGHVS, CDR2 FQNEAQ, per germline. CDR3 region: CASSRGTGRGEKLFF. CDR3 DNA: TGTGCCAGCAGCCGGGGGACAGGGAGGGGTGAAAAACTGTTTTTT.

V is TRBV6-1 and J is TRBJ1-3, with D possibly being TRBD1 (5 bases). V shed 0 bases and J shed 0 bases, with 15 bases lying between them. Per the germline V gene, CDR1 is MNHNS and CDR2 is SASEGT. The CDR3 is 18 amino acids. The CDR3 region has the DNA TGTGCCAGCAGTGAAGCAATTCCGGGACTCAGCTCTGGAAACACCATATATTTT. Its protein is CASSEAIPGLSSGNTIYF.

The chain has TRBV7-9 and TRBJ2-3; no reliable D call. The CDR3 runs 14 residues. V dropped 0 bases and J dropped 1 base, with 5 bases sitting between them. Germline CDR1 reads SEHNR; CDR2 reads FQNEAQ (reference sequence). CDR3 protein: CASSLAYRTDTQYF. The CDR3 nucleotides are TGTGCCAGCAGCTTAGCCTACCGCACAGATACGCAGTATTTT.